Listed below are T cell receptor beta chains from one sample, sequenced in a study of shared clonotypes between healthy human individuals. TCRdb's table, derived via immunoSEQ multiplex PCR, lists solely in-frame clones and lacks some. The sample has more than 2 million clones; 85% to 95% are singletons. The material sequenced was naive CD8+ T cells sorted from blood. Receptor source: a man aged 18 to 29 in good health. CDR3s include the opening cysteine and the closing phenylalanine or tryptophan. The D gene is left open where the match is weak. Clone size appears in some rows only: once, few, many, or a class for an expanded clone.

size	V	D	J	CDR3	DNA
-	TRBV4-1	TRBD1	TRBJ1-4	CASSQDVLTTGGTNEKLFF	TGCGCCAGCAGCCAAGATGTCCTCACGACAGGGGGCACTAATGAAAAACTGTTTTTT
-	TRBV29-1	-	TRBJ2-3	CSVEDLTGIDTQYF	TGCAGCGTTGAAGATCTAACGGGGATAGATACGCAGTATTTT
-	TRBV2	-	TRBJ2-7	CASSDTGYEQYF	TGTGCCAGCAGTGACACGGGATACGAGCAGTACTTC
-	TRBV9	-	TRBJ1-5	CASSVASGQPQHF	TGTGCCAGCAGCGTAGCGTCGGGTCAGCCCCAGCATTTT
-	TRBV6-6	-	TRBJ2-7	CASSYSASYEQYF	TGTGCCAGCAGTTACTCGGCGAGCTACGAGCAGTACTTC
-	TRBV4-3	TRBD1	TRBJ2-1	CASSQEVDRGYEQFF	TGCGCCAGCAGCCAGGAGGTGGACAGGGGCTATGAGCAGTTCTTC
-	TRBV19	TRBD2	TRBJ2-1	CASSIGTSLGNEQFF	TGTGCCAGTAGTATTGGGACTAGCTTAGGCAATGAGCAGTTCTTC
-	TRBV10-3	-	TRBJ2-7	CAISESRSYEQYF	TGTGCCATCAGTGAGTCAAGGTCCTACGAGCAGTACTTC
-	TRBV28	-	TRBJ1-4	CASSKGPRATNEKLFF	TGTGCCAGCAGTAAAGGGCCCAGGGCAACTAATGAAAAACTGTTTTTT
-	TRBV27	-	TRBJ1-5	CASSLTQFNQPQHF	TGTGCCAGCAGTCTTACACAATTCAATCAGCCCCAGCATTTT
-	TRBV2	TRBD2	TRBJ2-5	CASSGHSGAAYQETQYF	TGTGCCAGCAGTGGGCATAGCGGGGCCGCGTACCAAGAGACCCAGTACTTC
-	TRBV30	-	TRBJ2-7	CAWTPDSLGSYEQYF	TGTGCCTGGACACCGGACAGCCTCGGGTCCTACGAGCAGTACTTC
-	TRBV27	-	TRBJ2-5	CASRPSGGETQYF	TGTGCCAGCAGGCCCTCTGGGGGTGAGACCCAGTACTTC
-	TRBV14	-	TRBJ2-2	CASSQTGDTGELFF	TGTGCCAGCAGCCAGACGGGGGACACCGGGGAGCTGTTTTTT
-	TRBV27	-	TRBJ2-7	CASSYGGSAYEQYF	TGTGCCAGCAGTTATGGGGGTTCGGCCTACGAGCAGTACTTC
-	TRBV14	TRBD2	TRBJ2-7	CASSQVGGRGYEQYF	TGTGCCAGCAGCCAAGTTGGCGGGAGAGGGTACGAGCAGTACTTC
-	TRBV4-3	-	TRBJ2-6	CASSQVKGPGANVLTF	TGCGCCAGCAGCCAAGTTAAGGGTCCTGGGGCCAACGTCCTGACTTTC
-	TRBV28	-	TRBJ2-7	CASSWVGSHEQYF	TGTGCCAGCAGTTGGGTCGGGTCCCACGAGCAGTACTTC
-	TRBV9	TRBD1	TRBJ1-6	CASSELDRHNSPLHF	TGTGCCAGCAGTGAACTGGACAGGCATAATTCACCCCTCCACTTT
-	TRBV7-9	TRBD2	TRBJ2-5	CASSHILAGLSQETQYF	TGTGCCAGCAGCCACATACTAGCGGGGCTGTCCCAAGAGACCCAGTACTTC
-	TRBV4-1	-	TRBJ2-2	CASSQDAEEELFF	TGCGCCAGCAGCCAGGACGCGGAGGAGGAGCTGTTTTTT
-	TRBV7-6	-	TRBJ2-1	CASSLGSGPYNEQFF	TGTGCCAGCAGCTTAGGGAGCGGACCCTACAATGAGCAGTTCTTC
-	TRBV7-9	-	TRBJ2-3	CASSLVATFPETDTQYF	TGTGCCAGCAGCTTAGTAGCGACATTCCCTGAAACAGATACGCAGTATTTT
few	TRBV9	-	TRBJ1-1	CASSAGLNTEAFF	TGTGCCAGCAGCGCCGGCCTGAACACTGAAGCTTTCTTT
-	TRBV7-2	-	TRBJ2-1	CATGRESYNEQFF	TGTGCCACCGGAAGGGAGTCCTACAATGAGCAGTTCTTC
once	TRBV9	-	TRBJ2-1	CASSEEGYNEQFF	TGTGCCAGCAGCGAAGAGGGATACAATGAGCAGTTCTTC